This entry describes one T cell receptor beta chain. The antigen is not known. The table came from immunoSEQ multiplex PCR; TCRdb's copy has only in-frame clones and leaves some out. The repertoire consists of 17,000 or so clones, with 80% to 90% occurring once and the leading ten covering roughly 20%. The sample is drawn from a study of lymphopenia after photon versus proton radiotherapy. Study-wide findings and caveats: Under photons, naive T cells and diversity fell while effector/memory populations rose. After lymphocyte nadir, photon-treated repertoires showed oligoclonal expansion, especially CD8+ Temra. Post-nadir TCR diversity decline inversely tracked overall survival among those who died. Better survival with proton therapy was suggested as possible, not demonstrated.

From germline, CDR1 is SGHNT and CDR2 YYREEE (reference sequence). This CDR3 is built from 14 residues. V was clipped by 4 bases and J by 1 base, with 12 bases between them. The clonotype was recovered from a man between 70 and 80 years old with pancreatic cancer. V is TRBV5-4 and J is TRBJ2-7; D is unclear. The specimen was peripheral blood, collected from a patient treated with proton-based radiotherapy. In DNA form, the CDR3 reads TGTGCCAGCAGCCAGACCGGACGTTCCTACGAGCAGTACTTC. It translates to CASSQTGRSYEQYF.